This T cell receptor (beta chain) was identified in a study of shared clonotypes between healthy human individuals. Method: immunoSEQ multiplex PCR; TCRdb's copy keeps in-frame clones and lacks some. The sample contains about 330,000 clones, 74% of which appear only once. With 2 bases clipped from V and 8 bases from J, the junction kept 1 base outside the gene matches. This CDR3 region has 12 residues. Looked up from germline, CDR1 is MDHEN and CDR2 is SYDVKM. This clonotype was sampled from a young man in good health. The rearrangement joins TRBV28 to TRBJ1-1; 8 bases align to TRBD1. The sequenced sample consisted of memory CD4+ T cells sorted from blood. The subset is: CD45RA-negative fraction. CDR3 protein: CASSLPGGEAFF. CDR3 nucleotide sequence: TGTGCCAGCAGTTTACCAGGGGGCGAAGCTTTCTTT.